This TCR beta chain was observed in a study of blood T cell repertoires in COVID-19 (dated by TCRdb to about 2020). Broadly, across the study: The collaborator samples originated in the United States, Italy and Spain and spanned the acute and convalescent phases of COVID-19. The prospective study material was composed of cDNA or gDNA derived from T cells, B-cell-depleted T cells, or PBMCs. Subjects who had been exposed to COVID-19, were actively infected with it, or had recovered from it provided the deeply sampled blood TCRbeta repertoires that made up the dataset. The repertoires were released in a freely available public database meant as a resource for research on the immune response to SARS-CoV-2. The samples were drawn from two sources: the first 160 participants of the ongoing ImmuneRACE study, and 1,200 or so subjects contributed by 6 global collaborators. The sample metadata nearly always contained a de-identified subject ID, COVID-19 status, age in years and sex. Where available, HLA class I and class II types were obtained from metadata supplied by the sample provider rather than from assay-based typing. The investigation overall reported the following: The amount of clinical and demographic metadata varied by source and participant and was provided uncurated.

Turning to this clone: This receptor's antigen is unknown. No base-level quality is on record; no much larger clone is a single base apart.

Participants in the prospective study were aged 18 to 89 years, lived in about two dozen United States geographic areas, and enrolled through a virtual design. In the prospective study, participants were assigned to cohorts based on the clinical history participants reported in a screening survey and a study questionnaire. Each participant in the prospective study had whole blood, serum and a nasopharyngeal or oropharyngeal swab collected by mobile phlebotomists. Prospective study participants could optionally give additional blood draws and questionnaires over a roughly 2-month period. Prospective study blood samples were shipped either frozen or at room temperature before DNA extraction. TCRbeta CDR3 regions were amplified from genomic DNA by means of the immunoSEQ Assay, a bias-controlled multiplex PCR. As for the original processing: Within the assay, amplification of reference gene primers was used to estimate how many nucleated cells each sample contained. To quantify the absolute abundance of each unique TCRbeta CDR3 rearrangement, sequence reads were collapsed and filtered. For each sample, productive Simpson clonality was calculated by taking the square root of Simpson's diversity index across productive rearrangements. This is the immuneACCESS table as TCRdb keeps it, with only in-frame sequences that have V and J called. A part of the clones is gone; compared with another copy, unresolved V genes explain less than half, and the rest is unexplained. V, J and clone size are those of that table, while D and trimming were read from the DNA. The sample records 200,000 to 250,000 clones, roughly 85% of which are singletons. The ten largest account for about 4% of the sample.

From its cysteine to its phenylalanine, the CDR3 spans 15 amino acids. CDR3 DNA only is kept here, 45 bases in frame from base 1. Trimming removed 0 bases from V and 8 bases from J, leaving 16 bases between the germline ends. As encoded in the germline V gene (reference sequence), CDR1 is LGHDT while CDR2 is YNNKEL. Source material: PBMCs or T cells enriched from blood (not recorded which). The chain links TRBV3-1 (or the pseudogene TRBV3-2) with TRBJ1-2; 6 matching bases give a weak D call of TRBD1. The source is a woman in her thirties or forties with acute COVID-19. Here the CDR3 is given as CASSQDTGSIGGYTF. The DNA is TGTGCCAGCAGCCAAGACACAGGGTCCATAGGGGGCTACACCTTC.